This TCR beta chain was recorded in a study of T cells after somatic rescue of genetic block. Trimming stripped 1 base from V and 3 bases from J, with 13 bases between. The V gene's germline CDR1 is LNHNV and CDR2 YYDKDF (reference sequence). This CDR3 is 15 amino acids long. Method: immunoSEQ multiplex PCR; TCRdb's copy keeps in-frame clones and lacks some. The sample lists under 150,000 clones, around 90% occurring once. This chain joins TRBV15 and TRBJ2-7; either TRBD1 or TRBD2 may supply D (5 bases each). Sequencing was carried out using peripheral blood mononuclear cells (PBMCs). This TCR was recovered from a woman in her late teens or twenties. In DNA form, the CDR3 reads TGTGCCACCAGCAGAGGCAGAGGGGCTAACTACGAGCAGTACTTC. Encoded protein: CATSRGRGANYEQYF.